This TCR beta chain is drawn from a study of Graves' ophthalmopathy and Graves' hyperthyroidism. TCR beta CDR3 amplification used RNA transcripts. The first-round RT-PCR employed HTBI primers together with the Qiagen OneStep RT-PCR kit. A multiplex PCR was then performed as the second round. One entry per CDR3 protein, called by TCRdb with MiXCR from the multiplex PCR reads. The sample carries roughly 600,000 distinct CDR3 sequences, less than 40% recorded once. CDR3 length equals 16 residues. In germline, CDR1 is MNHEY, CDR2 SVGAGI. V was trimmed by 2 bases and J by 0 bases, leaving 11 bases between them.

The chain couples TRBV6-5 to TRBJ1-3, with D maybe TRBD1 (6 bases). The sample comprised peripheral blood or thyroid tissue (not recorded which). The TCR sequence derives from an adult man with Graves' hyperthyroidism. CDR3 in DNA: TGTGCCAGCAGTTACCTGGGGGCCACCTCTGGAAACACCATATATTTT. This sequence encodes CASSYLGATSGNTIYF.